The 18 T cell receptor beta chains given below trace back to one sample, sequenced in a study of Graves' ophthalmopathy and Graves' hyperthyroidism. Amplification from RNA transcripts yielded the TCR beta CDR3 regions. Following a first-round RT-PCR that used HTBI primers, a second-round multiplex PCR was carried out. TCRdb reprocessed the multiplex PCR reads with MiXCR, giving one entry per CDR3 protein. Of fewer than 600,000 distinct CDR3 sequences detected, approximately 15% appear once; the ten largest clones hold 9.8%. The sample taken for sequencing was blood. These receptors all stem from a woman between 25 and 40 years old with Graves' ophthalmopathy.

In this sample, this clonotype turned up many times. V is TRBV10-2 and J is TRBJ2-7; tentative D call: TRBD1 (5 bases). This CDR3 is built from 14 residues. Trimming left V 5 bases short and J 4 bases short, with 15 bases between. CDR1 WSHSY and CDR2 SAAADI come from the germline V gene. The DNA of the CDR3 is TGCGCCAGCAGTTCAGACCCGGCAGGGTACGAGCAGTACTTC. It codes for CASSSDPAGYEQYF.

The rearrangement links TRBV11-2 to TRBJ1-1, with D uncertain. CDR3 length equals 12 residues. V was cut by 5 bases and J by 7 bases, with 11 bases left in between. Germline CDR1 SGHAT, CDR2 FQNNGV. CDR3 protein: CASSTWPSEAFF. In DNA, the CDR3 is TGTGCCAGCAGCACATGGCCGAGTGAAGCTTTCTTT. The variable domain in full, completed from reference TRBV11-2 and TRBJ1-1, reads EAGVAQSPRYKIIEKRQSVAFWCNPISGHATLYWYQQILGQGPKLLIQFQNNGVVDDSQLPKDRFSAERLKGVDSTLKIQPAKLEDSAVYLCASSTWPSEAFFGQGTRLTVV.

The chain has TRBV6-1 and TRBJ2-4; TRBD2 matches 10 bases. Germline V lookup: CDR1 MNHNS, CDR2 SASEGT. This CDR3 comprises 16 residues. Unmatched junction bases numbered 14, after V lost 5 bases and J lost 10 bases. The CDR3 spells CASSPRVAGGPRIQYF. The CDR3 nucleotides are TGTGCCAGCAGTCCCCGGGTAGCGGGGGGCCCCCGGATTCAGTACTTC.

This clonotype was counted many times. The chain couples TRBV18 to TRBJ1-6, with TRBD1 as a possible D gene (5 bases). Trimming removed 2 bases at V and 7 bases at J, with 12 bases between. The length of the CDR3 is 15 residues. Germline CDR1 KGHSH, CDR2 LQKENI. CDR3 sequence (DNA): TGTGCCAGCTCACCATCTCAGGGTAACAATTCACCCCTCCACTTT. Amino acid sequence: CASSPSQGNNSPLHF.

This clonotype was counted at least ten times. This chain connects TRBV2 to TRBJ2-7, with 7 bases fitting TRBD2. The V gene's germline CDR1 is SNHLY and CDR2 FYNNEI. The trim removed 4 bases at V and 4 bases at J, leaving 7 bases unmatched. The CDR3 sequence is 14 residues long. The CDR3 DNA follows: TGTGCCAGCAGTGGCCTTAGCGGGCCTTACGAGCAGTACTTC. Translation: CASSGLSGPYEQYF. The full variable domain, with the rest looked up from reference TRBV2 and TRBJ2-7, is EPEVTQTPSHQVTQMGQEVILRCVPISNHLYFYWYRQILGQKVEFLVSFYNNEISEKSEIFDDQFSVERPDGSNFTLKIRSTKLEDSAMYFCASSGLSGPYEQYFGPGTRLTVT.

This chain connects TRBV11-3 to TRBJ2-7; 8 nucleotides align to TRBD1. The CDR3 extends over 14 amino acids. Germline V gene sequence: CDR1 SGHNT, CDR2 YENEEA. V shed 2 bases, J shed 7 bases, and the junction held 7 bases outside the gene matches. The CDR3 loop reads CASSLPDRAAEQYF. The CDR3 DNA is TGTGCCAGCAGCTTACCGGACAGGGCAGCGGAGCAGTACTTC. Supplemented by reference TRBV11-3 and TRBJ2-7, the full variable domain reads EAGVVQSPRYKIIEKKQPVAFWCNPISGHNTLYWYLQNLGQGPELLIRYENEEAVDDSQLPKDRFSAERLKGVDSTLKIQPAELGDSAVYLCASSLPDRAAEQYFGPGTRLTVT.

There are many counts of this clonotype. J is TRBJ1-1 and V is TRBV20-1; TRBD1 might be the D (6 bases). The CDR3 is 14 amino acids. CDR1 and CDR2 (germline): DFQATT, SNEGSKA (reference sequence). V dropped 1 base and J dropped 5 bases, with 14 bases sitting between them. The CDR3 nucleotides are TGCAGTGCTAGAGTCGGGGGGCGCTGGACTGAAGCTTTCTTT. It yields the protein CSARVGGRWTEAFF.

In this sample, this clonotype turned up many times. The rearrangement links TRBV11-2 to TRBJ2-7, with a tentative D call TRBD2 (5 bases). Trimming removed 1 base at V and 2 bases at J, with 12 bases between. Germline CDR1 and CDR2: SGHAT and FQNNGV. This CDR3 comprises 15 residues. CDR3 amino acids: CASSLGPGKTYEQYF. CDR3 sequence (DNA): TGTGCCAGCAGCTTAGGGCCCGGGAAGACCTACGAGCAGTACTTC.

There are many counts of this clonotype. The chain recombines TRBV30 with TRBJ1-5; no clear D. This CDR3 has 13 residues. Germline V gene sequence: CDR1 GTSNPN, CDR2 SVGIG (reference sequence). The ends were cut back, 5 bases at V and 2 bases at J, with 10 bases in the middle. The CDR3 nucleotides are TGTGCCTGGGGCTCGAAGGGCAATCAGCCCCAGCATTTT. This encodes CAWGSKGNQPQHF.

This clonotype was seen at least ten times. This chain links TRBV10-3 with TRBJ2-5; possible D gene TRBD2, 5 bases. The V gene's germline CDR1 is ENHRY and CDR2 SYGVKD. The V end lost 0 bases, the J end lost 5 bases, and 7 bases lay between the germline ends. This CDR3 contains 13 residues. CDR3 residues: CAISESPGETQYF. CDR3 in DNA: TGTGCCATCAGTGAGTCCCCGGGGGAGACCCAGTACTTC.

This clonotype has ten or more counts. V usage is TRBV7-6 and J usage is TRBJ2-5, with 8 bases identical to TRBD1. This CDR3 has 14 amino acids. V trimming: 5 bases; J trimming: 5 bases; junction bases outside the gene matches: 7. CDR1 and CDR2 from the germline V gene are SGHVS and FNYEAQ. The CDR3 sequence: CASSRTGMGETQYF. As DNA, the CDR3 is TGTGCCAGCAGCCGGACAGGGATGGGCGAGACCCAGTACTTC.

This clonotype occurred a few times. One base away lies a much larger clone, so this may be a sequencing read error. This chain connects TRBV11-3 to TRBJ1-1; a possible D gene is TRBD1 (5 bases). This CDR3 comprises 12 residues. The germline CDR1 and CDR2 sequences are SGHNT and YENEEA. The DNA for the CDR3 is TGTGCCAGCAGCCCGGGGGTAACTGAAGCTTGCTTT. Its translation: CASSPGVTEACF. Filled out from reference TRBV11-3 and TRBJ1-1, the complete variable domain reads EAGVVQSPRYKIIEKKQPVAFWCNPISGHNTLYWYLQNLGQGPELLIRYENEEAVDDSQLPKDRFSAERLKGVDSTLKIQPAELGDSAVYLCASSPGVTEACFGQGTRLTVV.

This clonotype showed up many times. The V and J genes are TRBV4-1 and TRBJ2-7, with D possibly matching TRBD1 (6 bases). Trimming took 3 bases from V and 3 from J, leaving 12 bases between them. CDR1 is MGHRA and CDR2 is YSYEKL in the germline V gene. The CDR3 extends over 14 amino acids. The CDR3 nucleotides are TGCGCCAGCAGCCAGCCAGGACAGTACTACGAGCAGTACTTC. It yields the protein CASSQPGQYYEQYF.

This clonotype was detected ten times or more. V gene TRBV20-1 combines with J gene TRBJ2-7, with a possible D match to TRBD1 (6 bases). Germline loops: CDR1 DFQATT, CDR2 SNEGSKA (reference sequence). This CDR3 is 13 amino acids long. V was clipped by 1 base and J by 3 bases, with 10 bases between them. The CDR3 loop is CSARGRGDYEQYF. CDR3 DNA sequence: TGCAGTGCTAGAGGCAGGGGCGACTACGAGCAGTACTTC.

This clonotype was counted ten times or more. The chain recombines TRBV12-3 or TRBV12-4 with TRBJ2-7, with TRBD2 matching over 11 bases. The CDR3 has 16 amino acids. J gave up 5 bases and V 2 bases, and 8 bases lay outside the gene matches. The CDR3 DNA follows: TGTGCCAGCAGTTTAAGGAGTCTAGCGGGAGGTGACGAGCAGTACTTC. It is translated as CASSLRSLAGGDEQYF.

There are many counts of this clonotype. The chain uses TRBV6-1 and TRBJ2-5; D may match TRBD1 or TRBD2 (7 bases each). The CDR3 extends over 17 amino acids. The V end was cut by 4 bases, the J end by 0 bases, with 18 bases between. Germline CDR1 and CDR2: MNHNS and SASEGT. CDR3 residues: CASSVNGGTAYQETQYF. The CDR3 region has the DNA TGTGCCAGCAGTGTCAACGGGGGGACAGCGTACCAAGAGACCCAGTACTTC.

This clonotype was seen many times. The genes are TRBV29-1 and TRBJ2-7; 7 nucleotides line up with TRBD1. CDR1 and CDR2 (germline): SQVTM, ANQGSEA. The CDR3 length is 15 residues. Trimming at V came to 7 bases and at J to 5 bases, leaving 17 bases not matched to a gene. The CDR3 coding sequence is TGCAGCGCCCGAAACGAGGCAGGGGGAATGGACGAGCAGTACTTC. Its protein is CSARNEAGGMDEQYF.

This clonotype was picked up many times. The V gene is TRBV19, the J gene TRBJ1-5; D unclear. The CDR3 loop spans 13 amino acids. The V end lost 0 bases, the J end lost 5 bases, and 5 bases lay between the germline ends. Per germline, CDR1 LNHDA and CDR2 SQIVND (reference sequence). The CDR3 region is CASSIDRDQPQHF. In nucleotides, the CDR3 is TGTGCCAGTAGTATAGATCGAGATCAGCCCCAGCATTTT. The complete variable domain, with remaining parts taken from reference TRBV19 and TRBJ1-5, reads DGGITQSPKYLFRKEGQNVTLSCEQNLNHDAMYWYRQDPGQGLRLIYYSQIVNDFQKGDIAEGYSVSREKKESFPLTVTSAQKNPTAFYLCASSIDRDQPQHFGDGTRLSIL.